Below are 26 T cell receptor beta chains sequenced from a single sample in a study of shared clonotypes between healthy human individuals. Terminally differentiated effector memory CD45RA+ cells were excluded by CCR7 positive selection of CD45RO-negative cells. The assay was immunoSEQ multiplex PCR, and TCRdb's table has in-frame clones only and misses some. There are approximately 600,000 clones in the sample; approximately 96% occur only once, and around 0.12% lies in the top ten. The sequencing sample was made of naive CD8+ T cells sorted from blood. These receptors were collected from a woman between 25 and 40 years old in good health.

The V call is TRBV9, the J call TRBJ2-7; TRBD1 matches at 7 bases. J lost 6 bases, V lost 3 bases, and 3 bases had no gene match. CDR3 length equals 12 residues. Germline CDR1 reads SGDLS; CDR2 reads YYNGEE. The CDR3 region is CASSGQGFEQYF. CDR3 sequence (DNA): TGTGCCAGCAGCGGACAGGGCTTCGAGCAGTACTTC.

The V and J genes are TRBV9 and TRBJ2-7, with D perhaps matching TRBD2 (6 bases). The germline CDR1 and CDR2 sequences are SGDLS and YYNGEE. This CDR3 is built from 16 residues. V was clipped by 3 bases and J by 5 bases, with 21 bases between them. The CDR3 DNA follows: TGTGCCAGCAGCGCATCCCCAGCGACTAGTCTACACGAGCAGTACTTC. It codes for CASSASPATSLHEQYF.

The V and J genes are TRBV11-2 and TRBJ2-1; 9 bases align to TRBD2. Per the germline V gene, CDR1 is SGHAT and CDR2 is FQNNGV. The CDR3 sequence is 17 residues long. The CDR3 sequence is CVEGKVGSGSFDNEQFF. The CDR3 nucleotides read TGTGTGGAGGGCAAAGTAGGTAGCGGGAGCTTCGACAATGAGCAGTTCTTC.

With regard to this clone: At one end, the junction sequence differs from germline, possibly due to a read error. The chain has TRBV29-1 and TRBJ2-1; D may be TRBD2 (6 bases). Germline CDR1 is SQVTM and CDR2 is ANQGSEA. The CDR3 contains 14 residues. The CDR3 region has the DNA TGCAGCGTTCAAGACGGGAGCTCCTACAATGAGCAGTTCTTC. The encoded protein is CSVQDGSSYNEQFF.

CDR3 nucleotide sequence: TGTGCCAGCAGCCATGCGGGGTCCTACGAGCAGTACTTC. Encoded protein: CASSHAGSYEQYF. This chain joins TRBV28 and TRBJ2-7; D perhaps matches TRBD2 (6 bases). Germline V gene lookup returns CDR1 MDHEN and CDR2 SYDVKM. This CDR3 spans 13 amino acids. Trimming pared 6 bases from V and 1 base from J, leaving 10 bases between.

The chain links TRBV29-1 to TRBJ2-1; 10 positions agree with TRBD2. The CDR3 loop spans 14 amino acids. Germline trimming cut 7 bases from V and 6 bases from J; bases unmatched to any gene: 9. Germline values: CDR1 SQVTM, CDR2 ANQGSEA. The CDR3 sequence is CSEILAGNPNEQFF. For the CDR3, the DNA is TGCAGCGAAATACTAGCGGGGAACCCCAATGAGCAGTTCTTC.

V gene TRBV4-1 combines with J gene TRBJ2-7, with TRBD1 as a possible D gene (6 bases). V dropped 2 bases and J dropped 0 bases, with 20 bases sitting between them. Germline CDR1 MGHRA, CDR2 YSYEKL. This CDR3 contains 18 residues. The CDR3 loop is CASSQSKAARDISYEQYF. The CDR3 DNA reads TGCGCCAGCAGCCAATCCAAGGCCGCCAGGGACATCTCCTACGAGCAGTACTTC.

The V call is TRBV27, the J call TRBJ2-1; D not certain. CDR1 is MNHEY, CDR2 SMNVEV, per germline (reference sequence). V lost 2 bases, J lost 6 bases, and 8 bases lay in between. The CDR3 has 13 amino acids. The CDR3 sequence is CASSLDFLNEQFF. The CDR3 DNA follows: TGTGCCAGCAGTTTAGACTTTCTCAATGAGCAGTTCTTC.

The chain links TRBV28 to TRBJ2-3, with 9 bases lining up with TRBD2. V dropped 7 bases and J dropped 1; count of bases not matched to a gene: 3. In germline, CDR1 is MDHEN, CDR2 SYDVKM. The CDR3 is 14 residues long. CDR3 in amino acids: CASTLAGRTDTQYF. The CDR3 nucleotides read TGTGCCAGCACGCTAGCGGGACGCACAGATACGCAGTATTTT. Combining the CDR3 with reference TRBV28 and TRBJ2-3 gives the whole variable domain DVKVTQSSRYLVKRTGEKVFLECVQDMDHENMFWYRQDPGLGLRLIYFSYDVKMKEKGDIPEGYSVSREKKERFSLILESASTNQTSMYLCASTLAGRTDTQYFGPGTRLTVL.

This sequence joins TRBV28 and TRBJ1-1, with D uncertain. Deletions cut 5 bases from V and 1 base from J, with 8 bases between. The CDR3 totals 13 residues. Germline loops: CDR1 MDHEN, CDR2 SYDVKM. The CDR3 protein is CASSKTENTEAFF. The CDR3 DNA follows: TGTGCCAGCAGTAAGACGGAGAACACTGAAGCTTTCTTT.

CDR3 bases: TGTGCCAGCAGCCCACAAGTCAACACCTATGGCTACACCTTC. This sequence encodes CASSPQVNTYGYTF. This sequence joins TRBV13 and TRBJ1-2, with no clear D. The CDR3 covers 14 residues. V lost 5 bases and J lost 4, with 14 bases in between. Germline loops: CDR1 PRHDT, CDR2 FYEKMQ (reference sequence).

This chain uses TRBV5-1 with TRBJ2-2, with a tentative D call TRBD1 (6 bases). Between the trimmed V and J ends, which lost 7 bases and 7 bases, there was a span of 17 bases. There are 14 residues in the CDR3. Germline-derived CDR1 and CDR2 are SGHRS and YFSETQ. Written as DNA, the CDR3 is TGCGCCAGCGCATCTCACAGGGAAATCGGGGAGCTGTTTTTT. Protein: CASASHREIGELFF.

As DNA, the CDR3 is TGTGCCAGCAGCTTGAGCGGCGGAAACTCCTACGAGCAGTACTTC. As protein: CASSLSGGNSYEQYF. J is TRBJ2-7 and V is TRBV5-8; D is perhaps TRBD2 (5 bases). With 1 base removed from V and 0 bases from J, the gap between germline ends came to 11 bases. Germline CDR1 SGHTS, CDR2 YDEGEE. CDR3 length equals 15 residues.

CDR3: CASSQTGGGTEAFF. The CDR3 region has the DNA TGTGCCAGCAGCCAAACAGGGGGTGGCACTGAAGCTTTCTTT. The V gene is TRBV9, the J gene TRBJ1-1, with 8 bases identical to TRBD1. CDR1 is SGDLS and CDR2 is YYNGEE in the germline V gene. CDR3 size: 14 residues. V lost 4 bases to trimming and J lost 4 bases; unmatched junction nucleotides: 6.

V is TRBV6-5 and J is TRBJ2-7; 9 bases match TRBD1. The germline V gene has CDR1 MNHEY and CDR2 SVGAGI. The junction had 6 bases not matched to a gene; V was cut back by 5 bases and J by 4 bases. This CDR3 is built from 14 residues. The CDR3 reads CASSTGTGLYEQYF. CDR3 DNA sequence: TGTGCCAGCAGTACCGGGACAGGGCTATACGAGCAGTACTTC.

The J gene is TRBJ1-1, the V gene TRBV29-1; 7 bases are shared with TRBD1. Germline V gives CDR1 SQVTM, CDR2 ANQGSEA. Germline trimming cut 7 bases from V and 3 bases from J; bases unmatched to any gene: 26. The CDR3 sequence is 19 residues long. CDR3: CSAEGAGPGGLNGDTEAFF. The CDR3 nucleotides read TGCAGCGCCGAGGGGGCCGGGCCCGGAGGTCTTAACGGGGACACTGAAGCTTTCTTT.

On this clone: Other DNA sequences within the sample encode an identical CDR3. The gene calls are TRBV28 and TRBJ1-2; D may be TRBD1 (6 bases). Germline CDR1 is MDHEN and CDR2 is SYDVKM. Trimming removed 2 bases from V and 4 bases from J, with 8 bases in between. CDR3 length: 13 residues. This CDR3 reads CASSLRGGYGYTF. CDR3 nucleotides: TGTGCCAGCAGTTTAAGAGGGGGCTATGGCTACACCTTC.

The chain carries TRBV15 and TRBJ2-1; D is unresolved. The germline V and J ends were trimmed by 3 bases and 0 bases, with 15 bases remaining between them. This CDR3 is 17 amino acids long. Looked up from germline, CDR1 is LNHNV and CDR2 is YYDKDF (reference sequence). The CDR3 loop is CATSSAEGPSSYNEQFF. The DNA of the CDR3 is TGTGCCACCAGCAGTGCCGAAGGTCCCAGCTCCTACAATGAGCAGTTCTTC.

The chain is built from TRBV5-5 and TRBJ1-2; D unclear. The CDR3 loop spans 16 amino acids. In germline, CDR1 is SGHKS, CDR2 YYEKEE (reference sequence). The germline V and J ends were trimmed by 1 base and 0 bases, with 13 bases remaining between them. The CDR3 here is CASSLLAGFTNYGYTF. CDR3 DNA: TGTGCCAGCAGCTTGCTGGCAGGATTCACTAACTATGGCTACACCTTC. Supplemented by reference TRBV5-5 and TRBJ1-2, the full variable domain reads DAGVTQSPTHLIKTRGQQVTLRCSPISGHKSVSWYQQVLGQGPQFIFQYYEKEERGRGNFPDRFSARQFPNYSSELNVNALLLGDSALYLCASSLLAGFTNYGYTFGSGTRLTVV.

The CDR3 DNA is TGTGCCAGCAGTTACTCAGCGGGGGTGGGAAACACCATATATTTT. Its translation is CASSYSAGVGNTIYF. The J gene is TRBJ1-3, the V gene TRBV6-5; D may be TRBD1 (5 bases). Germline assignment: CDR1 MNHEY and CDR2 SVGAGI. The CDR3 is 15 residues long. V was trimmed by 0 bases and J by 4 bases, leaving 10 bases between them.

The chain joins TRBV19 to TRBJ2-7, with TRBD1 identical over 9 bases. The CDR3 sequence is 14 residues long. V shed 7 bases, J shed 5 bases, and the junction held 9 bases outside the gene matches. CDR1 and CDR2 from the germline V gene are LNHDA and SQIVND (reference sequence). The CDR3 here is CASMRDREGDEQYF. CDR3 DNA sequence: TGTGCCAGTATGAGGGACAGGGAAGGGGACGAGCAGTACTTC. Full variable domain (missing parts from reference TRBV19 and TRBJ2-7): DGGITQSPKYLFRKEGQNVTLSCEQNLNHDAMYWYRQDPGQGLRLIYYSQIVNDFQKGDIAEGYSVSREKKESFPLTVTSAQKNPTAFYLCASMRDREGDEQYFGPGTRLTVT.

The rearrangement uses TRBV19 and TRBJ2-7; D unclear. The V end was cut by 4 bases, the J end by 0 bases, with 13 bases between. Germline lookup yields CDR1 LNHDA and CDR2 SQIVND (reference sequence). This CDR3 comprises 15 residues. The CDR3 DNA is TGTGCCAGTAGTACCTACTTATCCAGCTCCTACGAGCAGTACTTC. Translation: CASSTYLSSSYEQYF.

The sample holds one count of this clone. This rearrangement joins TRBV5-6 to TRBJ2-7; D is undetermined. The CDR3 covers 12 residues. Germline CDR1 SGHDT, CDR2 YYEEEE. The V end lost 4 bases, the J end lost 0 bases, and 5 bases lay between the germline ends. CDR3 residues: CASSALSYEQYF. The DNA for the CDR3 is TGTGCCAGCAGCGCGCTCTCCTACGAGCAGTACTTC. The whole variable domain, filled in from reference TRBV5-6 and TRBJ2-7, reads DAGVTQSPTHLIKTRGQQVTLRCSPKSGHDTVSWYQQALGQGPQFIFQYYEEEERQRGNFPDRFSGHQFPNYSSELNVNALLLGDSALYLCASSALSYEQYFGPGTRLTVT.

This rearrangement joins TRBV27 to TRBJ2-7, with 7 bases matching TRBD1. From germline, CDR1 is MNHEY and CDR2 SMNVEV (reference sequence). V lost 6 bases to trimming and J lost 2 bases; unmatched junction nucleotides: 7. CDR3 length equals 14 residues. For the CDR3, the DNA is TGTGCCAGCAGGTATGGGACAGACCCCTACGAGCAGTACTTC. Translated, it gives CASRYGTDPYEQYF.

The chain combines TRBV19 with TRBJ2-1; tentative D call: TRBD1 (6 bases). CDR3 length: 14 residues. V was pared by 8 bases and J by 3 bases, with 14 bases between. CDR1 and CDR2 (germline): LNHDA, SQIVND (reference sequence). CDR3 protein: CASSSGTIYNEQFF. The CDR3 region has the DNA TGTGCCAGTTCATCCGGGACAATCTACAATGAGCAGTTCTTC.

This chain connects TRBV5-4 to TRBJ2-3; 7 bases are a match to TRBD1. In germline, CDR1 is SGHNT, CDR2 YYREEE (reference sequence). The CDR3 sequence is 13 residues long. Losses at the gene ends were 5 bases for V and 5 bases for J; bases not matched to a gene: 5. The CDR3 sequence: CASRETGLDTQYF. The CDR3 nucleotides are TGTGCCAGCAGGGAGACAGGGTTAGATACGCAGTATTTT.